The rows below give T cell receptor beta chains drawn from one sample of a study of vaccination and CD4 T cells after COVID-19. Their antigen targets remain unknown. TCRdb re-called the PCR reads through MiXCR, storing one row per CDR3 protein. The data show 16,000 or so distinct CDR3 sequences, around 40% seen once. The sample consisted of CD4+ T cells from blood, cultured in vitro, taken after SARS-CoV-2 vaccination. These receptors were taken from a human donor who had recovered from COVID-19. The CDR3 runs from the conserved cysteine through the conserved F or W. The size field is filled for only some rows; it gives once, few, many or a size class.

clone_size: once
v_call: TRBV5-3
j_call: TRBJ2-3
cdr3_aa: CASSRGNSGTRGTDTQYF

clone_size: -
v_call: TRBV7-9
j_call: TRBJ2-3
cdr3_aa: CASSLDLAGRDTQYF

clone_size: -
v_call: TRBV15
j_call: TRBJ1-3
cdr3_aa: CATSRDLHKSAGRNTIYF

clone_size: once
v_call: TRBV7-2
j_call: TRBJ1-2
cdr3_aa: CASSLGSSYGFTF

clone_size: -
v_call: TRBV7-2
j_call: TRBJ1-5
cdr3_aa: CASSLDVTGHQPQHF

clone_size: -
v_call: TRBV19
j_call: TRBJ2-7
cdr3_aa: CASSTGLVYEQYF

clone_size: few
v_call: TRBV27
j_call: TRBJ1-1
cdr3_aa: CASSFRMNTEAFF

clone_size: -
v_call: TRBV28
j_call: TRBJ1-6
cdr3_aa: CASSSAGPNSPLHF

clone_size: -
v_call: TRBV20-1
j_call: TRBJ2-2
cdr3_aa: CSAGGDTGELFF

clone_size: -
v_call: TRBV7-8
j_call: TRBJ2-5
cdr3_aa: CASSFPGVETQYF

clone_size: -
v_call: TRBV20-1
j_call: TRBJ2-1
cdr3_aa: CSARDIRGLAGGPLSNEQFF

clone_size: medium-sized
v_call: TRBV18
j_call: TRBJ2-1
cdr3_aa: CASSRGQEDEQFF

clone_size: few
v_call: TRBV18
j_call: TRBJ2-5
cdr3_aa: CASSSDTGGETQYF

clone_size: once
v_call: TRBV6-1
j_call: TRBJ2-2
cdr3_aa: CASSARVANTGELFF

clone_size: -
v_call: TRBV28
j_call: TRBJ1-2
cdr3_aa: CASSSSLRTGGFNYGYTF

clone_size: few
v_call: TRBV6-2/TRBV6-3
j_call: TRBJ2-5
cdr3_aa: CATERGHPVETQYF

clone_size: -
v_call: TRBV5-1
j_call: TRBJ2-2
cdr3_aa: CASSLATASNTGELFF

clone_size: -
v_call: TRBV7-9
j_call: TRBJ1-1
cdr3_aa: CASSPNRENTEAFF

clone_size: -
v_call: TRBV11-3
j_call: TRBJ1-1
cdr3_aa: CASSLRVNTEAFF

clone_size: -
v_call: TRBV7-9
j_call: TRBJ1-6
cdr3_aa: CASSPSDGRSPLHF

clone_size: -
v_call: TRBV6-5
j_call: TRBJ1-1
cdr3_aa: CASSYHDRVLVAAFF

clone_size: -
v_call: TRBV5-4
j_call: TRBJ2-3
cdr3_aa: CASSLKGGTDTQYF

clone_size: few
v_call: TRBV10-3
j_call: TRBJ2-2
cdr3_aa: CAISVTSGYQGSTGELFF

clone_size: -
v_call: TRBV6-2/TRBV6-3
j_call: TRBJ2-1
cdr3_aa: CASSLTSGSPNEQFF

clone_size: -
v_call: TRBV28
j_call: TRBJ2-2
cdr3_aa: CASSWGQGFSGELFF

clone_size: -
v_call: TRBV20-1
j_call: TRBJ2-1
cdr3_aa: CSARSGRAGNEQFF

clone_size: -
v_call: TRBV5-4
j_call: TRBJ2-3
cdr3_aa: CASSSRGSGRTTDTQYF

clone_size: once
v_call: TRBV6-2/TRBV6-3
j_call: TRBJ2-1
cdr3_aa: CASTLHRLEEPQFF

clone_size: -
v_call: TRBV6-1
j_call: TRBJ1-2
cdr3_aa: CASKRDGFYGYTF

clone_size: -
v_call: TRBV10-3
j_call: TRBJ2-7
cdr3_aa: CAISTVNSGTTYEQYF

clone_size: few
v_call: TRBV2
j_call: TRBJ2-5
cdr3_aa: CATGSGQETQYF

clone_size: few
v_call: TRBV27
j_call: TRBJ2-3
cdr3_aa: CASSNTDTQYF